The T cell receptor beta chain under discussion was sequenced for a study of T cells after yellow fever vaccination. The V gene's germline CDR1 is MNHNS and CDR2 SASEGT. Trimming cost V 6 bases and J 7 bases, with 15 bases left between them. The CDR3 is 13 residues long. TCRdb used MiXCR to reprocess the 5' RACE reads, holding one entry per CDR3 protein. In the table there are about 370,000 distinct CDR3 sequences, approximately 10% of which are singletons. The chain has TRBV6-1 and TRBJ1-1; D is uncertain. The receptor's source is a man younger than 30 who received the YFV17D yellow fever vaccine. The material sequenced was PBMCs, taken on the day of the first yellow fever vaccination. CDR3 in DNA: TGTGCCAGCAGAGATCCGGACGAAGATGAAGCTTTCTTT. Its translation: CASRDPDEDEAFF.